Presented here are 2 T cell receptor beta chains from one specimen sequenced in a study of CXCR3-negative and CXCR3-positive naive CD8 T cells. Study conclusions and caveats: A higher hydrophobicity marked the TRB CDR3s of CXCR3-positive naive cells versus CXCR3-negative naive cells.

The study made its TRB cDNA libraries by 5' RACE, adding UMI labels. From its re-call of the 5' RACE reads, TCRdb lists each CDR3 protein once, without DNA. The repertoire table contains more than 70,000 distinct CDR3 sequences. These receptors lack a known antigen. What was sequenced was naive CXCR3+ CD8+ T cells from blood. This sample's subset: CD45RO-CCR7+CD27+CD95- naive CD8+ T cells expressing CXCR3 (TNR3+). These receptors were collected from a human donor in good health. Some clones in this sample may be carry-over from other donors' samples.

This chain joins TRBV5-1 and TRBJ2-2; TCRdb returns TRBD2, unconfirmable since there is no DNA. The CDR3 covers 15 residues. In germline, CDR1 is SGHRS, CDR2 YFSETQ. CDR3 loop: CASSRTIAGAEELFF. The variable domain in full, with the rest retrieved from reference TRBV5-1 and TRBJ2-2, is KAGVTQTPRYLIKTRGQQVTLSCSPISGHRSVSWYQQTPGQGLQFLFEYFSETQRNKGNFPGRFSGRQFSNSRSEMNVSTLELGDSALYLCASSRTIAGAEELFFGEGSRLTVL.

The V gene is TRBV11-2, the J gene TRBJ1-2. CDR3 size: 13 residues. CDR1 is SGHAT, CDR2 FQNNGV, per germline. CDR3 sequence: CASSLDLAYGYTF.